The present T cell receptor (beta chain) was sequenced within a study of post-analysis software for immune sequencing data. TCR beta libraries were prepared from cDNA with unique molecular identifiers. With roughly 0.95 to 11 million T cells as the source, roughly 0.5 million cDNA molecules resulted. TCRdb passed the PCR reads through MiXCR, listing each CDR3 protein once. The table lists about 380,000 distinct CDR3 sequences, about a third of them singletons. This clonotype was observed a few times. Antigen: not known. Study outcomes and limitations: For normalized Chao1 diversity, multiple sclerosis patients scored significantly lower than controls did. TRBV segments more frequent in patients than in controls numbered roughly 5 and included TRBV5-6, TRBV5-1 and TRBV20-1. Analysis by F measure revealed that same-batch samples clustered strongly together.

The CDR3 contains 13 residues. Germline values: CDR1 MGHRA, CDR2 YSYEKL. Trimming took 1 base from V and 6 from J, leaving 7 bases between them. The specimen sequenced was blood. The chain recombines TRBV4-1 with TRBJ2-1, with D unclear. The source is a girl between 10 and 17 years old with multiple sclerosis. The CDR3 protein is CASSQAWRNEQFF. The CDR3 nucleotides read TGCGCCAGCAGCCAAGCCTGGCGCAATGAGCAGTTCTTC.